The 13 T cell receptor beta chains in this list originate from one sample, sequenced in a study of blood T cell repertoires in COVID-19. Using immunoSEQ multiplex PCR, the repertoire was profiled, and TCRdb retains in-frame clones only, with some absent. The profile covers some 370,000 clones, with around 87% appearing a single time and 8.5% to 12% taken by the ten largest. Sample: peripheral blood. Receptors were obtained from a young woman with COVID-19, enrolled during active disease.

The chain carries TRBV4-1 and TRBJ2-1; a possible D gene is TRBD2 (6 bases). Trimming removed 2 bases at V and 8 bases at J, with 16 bases between. The V gene's germline CDR1 is MGHRA and CDR2 YSYEKL. The CDR3 extends over 15 amino acids. The CDR3 DNA reads as TGCGCCAGCAGCCAAAACCCGACTAGTTTGGATGAGCAGTTCTTC. Its translation: CASSQNPTSLDEQFF.

This clone occurred once. This chain connects TRBV30 to TRBJ2-5, with 8 bases aligning to TRBD1. The CDR3 contains 14 residues. Germline CDR1 and CDR2: GTSNPN and SVGIG (reference sequence). Germline trimming cut 3 bases from V and 3 bases from J; bases unmatched to any gene: 6. The CDR3 coding sequence is TGTGCCTGGAGCCCGACAGGGGTGGAAGAGACCCAGTACTTC. Translation: CAWSPTGVEETQYF.

This clone was recorded only once. V usage is TRBV4-1 and J usage is TRBJ2-7; perhaps TRBD2 as D (6 bases). The V gene's germline CDR1 is MGHRA and CDR2 YSYEKL. V was cut by 0 bases and J by 5 bases, with 17 bases left in between. CDR3 length equals 16 residues. Here the CDR3 DNA reads TGCGCCAGCAGCCAAGAAGCGCCGGGGGTGGGGGACGAGCAGTACTTC. It translates to CASSQEAPGVGDEQYF.

This chain links TRBV4-1 with TRBJ2-1; 16 positions agree with TRBD2. CDR3 length equals 17 residues. After removal of 2 bases from V and 7 bases from J, the junction contained 5 bases not matched to a gene. CDR1 is MGHRA and CDR2 is YSYEKL in the germline V gene. CDR3 DNA: TGCGCCAGCAGCCAATTGGGACTAGCGGGAGGGGGGAATGAGCAGTTCTTC. Its protein product is CASSQLGLAGGGNEQFF.

A single count supports this clone. This chain connects TRBV5-1 to TRBJ1-5; D might be TRBD1 (5 bases). Germline V gene sequence: CDR1 SGHRS, CDR2 YFSETQ. The CDR3 has 14 residues. V was trimmed by 1 base and J by 6 bases, leaving 11 bases between them. CDR3 sequence (DNA): TGCGCCAGCAGCTTGAGTGGGGCAGGTCAGCCCCAGCATTTT. Amino acid sequence: CASSLSGAGQPQHF.

This chain connects TRBV28 to TRBJ2-7; a possible D gene is TRBD1 (6 bases). Germline loops: CDR1 MDHEN, CDR2 SYDVKM. CDR3 size: 15 residues. Trimming cost V 5 bases and J 0 bases, with 14 bases left between them. This chain's CDR3 is CASSTGRTGSYEQYF. The CDR3 DNA follows: TGTGCCAGCAGTACAGGGAGAACCGGCTCCTACGAGCAGTACTTC.

The chain joins TRBV28 to TRBJ2-1, with 8 nucleotides matching TRBD2. CDR1 MDHEN and CDR2 SYDVKM come from the germline V gene. V lost 8 bases, J lost 8 bases, and 17 bases stayed unmatched. The CDR3 sequence is 16 residues long. CDR3 amino acids: CASLPPQRLANDEQFF. Here the CDR3 DNA reads TGTGCCAGCTTACCTCCCCAGCGACTAGCGAACGATGAGCAGTTCTTC. Variable domain in full (rest from reference TRBV28 and TRBJ2-1): DVKVTQSSRYLVKRTGEKVFLECVQDMDHENMFWYRQDPGLGLRLIYFSYDVKMKEKGDIPEGYSVSREKKERFSLILESASTNQTSMYLCASLPPQRLANDEQFFGPGTRLTVL.

On this clone itself: The sample holds other DNA sequences that translate to the same CDR3. The V call is TRBV19, the J call TRBJ2-7; the D gene is possibly TRBD1 (6 bases). This CDR3 has 14 amino acids. Trimming removed 3 bases at V and 2 bases at J, with 11 bases between. Germline V CDR1 and CDR2: LNHDA, SQIVND (reference sequence). The CDR3 protein is CASSIGRGTYEQYF. CDR3 nucleotide sequence: TGTGCCAGTAGTATTGGAAGGGGGACCTACGAGCAGTACTTC.

V and J are TRBV4-3 and TRBJ2-7, with D tentatively TRBD2 (5 bases). The CDR3 contains 15 residues. V shed 0 bases and J shed 0 bases, with 9 bases lying between them. Looked up from germline, CDR1 is LGHNA and CDR2 is YSLEER. CDR3: CASSQERVLSYEQYF. Written as DNA, the CDR3 is TGCGCCAGCAGCCAAGAGCGGGTTCTCTCCTACGAGCAGTACTTC.

This clone was counted between two and nine times. The sample contains more than one DNA sequence encoding this CDR3. The CDR3 here is CASSQGGEEKLFF. As DNA, the CDR3 is TGTGCCAGCAGCCAGGGGGGGGAGGAAAAACTGTTTTTT. The V gene is TRBV3-1 (or the pseudogene TRBV3-2), the J gene TRBJ1-4; tentative D call: TRBD1 (5 bases). Trimming removed 3 bases from V and 8 bases from J, with 10 bases in between. The CDR3 loop spans 13 amino acids. From germline, CDR1 is LGHDT and CDR2 YNNKEL (reference sequence).

The V gene is TRBV15, the J gene TRBJ2-7, with 7 bases that match TRBD2. The CDR3 is 14 amino acids. Germline values: CDR1 LNHNV, CDR2 YYDKDF (reference sequence). J was trimmed by 6 bases and V by 5 bases; bases with no gene match: 10. CDR3 sequence (DNA): TGTGCCACCAGCCTGGGGGGAAGCGGGATCGAGCAGTACTTC. It is translated as CATSLGGSGIEQYF.

This chain uses TRBV6-5 with TRBJ2-2; 9 bases match TRBD2. The CDR3 contains 15 residues. From germline, CDR1 is MNHEY and CDR2 SVGAGI. Unmatched junction bases numbered 7, after V lost 6 bases and J lost 5 bases. The CDR3 coding sequence is TGTGCCAGCAGGGTAGCGGGAGACGGTACCGGGGAGCTGTTTTTT. It codes for CASRVAGDGTGELFF.

V usage is TRBV27 and J usage is TRBJ2-5, with D maybe TRBD2 (6 bases). This CDR3 is 14 amino acids long. Germline values: CDR1 MNHEY, CDR2 SMNVEV (reference sequence). The V end was cut by 5 bases, the J end by 4 bases, with 14 bases between. The CDR3 protein is CASSAGLGGETQYF. The CDR3 DNA is TGTGCCAGCAGTGCGGGACTTGGGGGAGAGACCCAGTACTTC.